The 30 T cell receptor beta chains below were found in one sample sequenced in a study of spatial heterogeneity in lung cancer. TCRdb fed the 5' RACE reads into MiXCR, producing one record per CDR3 protein. In the table there are nearly 1,500 distinct CDR3 sequences, approximately 7.8% of which are singletons. Time point of the sample: sample taken at primary tumor resection. Unsorted whole RNA of tumor, nontumor lung or frozen PBMC was sequenced. The sample was normal lung tissue next to the tumor, taken at surgery. These receptors came from a female donor with early-stage non-small cell lung cancer.

There are many counts of this clonotype. The chain employs TRBV20-1 and TRBJ1-5; D perhaps matches TRBD1 (5 bases). CDR3 length equals 15 residues. The V end was cut by 5 bases, the J end by 0 bases, with 14 bases between. Germline CDR1 is DFQATT and CDR2 is SNEGSKA (reference sequence). CDR3 in amino acids: CSAYILGRSNQPQHF. As DNA, the CDR3 is TGCAGTGCTTATATCTTGGGGCGTAGCAATCAGCCCCAGCATTTT.

By sample fraction, this clonotype is large. This rearrangement joins TRBV29-1 to TRBJ2-1; D is ambiguous. Germline CDR1 SQVTM, CDR2 ANQGSEA. Trimming pared 3 bases from V and 4 bases from J, leaving 1 base between. This CDR3 has 10 amino acids. CDR3 in DNA: TGCAGCGTTGATTACAATGAGCAGTTCTTC. This translates into CSVDYNEQFF.

This clonotype is medium-sized by share. This chain's CDR3 is CASSLVSGGDTQYF. In DNA form, the CDR3 reads TGTGCCAGCAGCTTAGTGTCCGGGGGAGATACGCAGTATTTT. The J gene is TRBJ2-3, the V gene TRBV7-9; D is perhaps TRBD2 (6 bases). The CDR3 length is 14 residues. Trimming took 1 base from V and 5 from J, leaving 10 bases between them. Germline lookup yields CDR1 SEHNR and CDR2 FQNEAQ (reference sequence).

In its sample, this clonotype was seen many times. Since a much larger clone is just one base distant, this may be a read error. This sequence joins TRBV29-1 and TRBJ2-1; 9 bases map to TRBD2. The germline CDR1 and CDR2 sequences are SQVTM and ANQGSEA. The junction had 8 bases not matched to a gene; V was cut back by 2 bases and J by 12 bases. The length of the CDR3 is 13 residues. The CDR3 DNA reads as TGCAGCGTTGAACGCCTAGCGGGGCATGGGCAGTTCTTC. It codes for CSVERLAGHGQFF.

In this sample, this clonotype is large. The chain couples TRBV27 to TRBJ1-5; 7 bases map to TRBD1. Germline V gene sequence: CDR1 MNHEY, CDR2 SMNVEV (reference sequence). CDR3 length equals 14 residues. With V trimmed by 2 bases and J by 5 bases, 3 bases remained unmatched. The CDR3 coding sequence is TGTGCCAGCAGTTTAATCCAGGGGGATCAGCCCCAGCATTTT. Translating gives CASSLIQGDQPQHF.

A word on this clonotype: Since a much larger clone is just one base distant, this may be a read error. The rearrangement joins TRBV5-1 to TRBJ2-2, with 10 bases identical to TRBD1. The CDR3 is 18 amino acids. J lost 6 bases, V lost 4 bases, and 15 bases had no gene match. Germline lookup yields CDR1 SGHRS and CDR2 YFSETQ. The CDR3 DNA is TGCGCCAGCAGCCGGGACAGGGGAACTCCGAACGTCCCCGGGGAGCTGTTTTTT. This codes for CASSRDRGTPNVPGELFF.

Judged by abundance, this clonotype is large. The chain carries TRBV20-1 and TRBJ2-3, with D possibly TRBD2 on 6 matching bases. V lost 4 bases and J 3 bases, leaving 20 bases between the germline ends. The CDR3 runs to 16 residues. The germline gives CDR1 DFQATT, CDR2 SNEGSKA (reference sequence). CDR3 bases: TGCAGTGCTACCAACCTCAAACTAGCCGAGACAGATACGCAGTATTTT. Protein product: CSATNLKLAETDTQYF.

By frequency in the sample, this clonotype is medium-sized. The V and J genes are TRBV24-1 and TRBJ2-3, with TRBD2 matching over 13 bases. Germline CDR1 and CDR2: KGHDR and SFDVKD. This CDR3 contains 19 residues. Losses at the gene ends were 0 bases for V and 2 bases for J; bases not matched to a gene: 7. CDR3 DNA: TGTGCCACCAGTGATTTGGAAGGACTAGCGGGGGCCATCACAGATACGCAGTATTTT. It codes for CATSDLEGLAGAITDTQYF.

This clonotype is labeled medium-sized. The V gene is TRBV18, the J gene TRBJ1-1, with a weak D call TRBD1 (5 bases). The germline CDR1 and CDR2 sequences are KGHSH and LQKENI. The CDR3 spans 14 residues. The ends were cut back, 8 bases at V and 0 bases at J, with 13 bases in the middle. The DNA for the CDR3 is TGTGCCAGCGCCAGTGAGGGGCTGAACACTGAAGCTTTCTTT. Translated: CASASEGLNTEAFF.

Judged by abundance, this clonotype is large. The chain employs TRBV7-6 and TRBJ2-7; 9 positions agree with TRBD1. The CDR3 extends over 15 amino acids. In germline, CDR1 is SGHVS, CDR2 FNYEAQ. With 4 bases clipped from V and 0 bases from J, the junction kept 4 bases outside the gene matches. CDR3 nucleotides: TGTGCCAGCAGCTCAGGACAGGGGACCTCCTACGAGCAGTACTTC. Its translation is CASSSGQGTSYEQYF.

Ten or more counts support this clonotype. V usage is TRBV7-2 and J usage is TRBJ2-5; weak D call: TRBD1 (6 bases). Trimming shortened V by 5 bases and J by 4 bases, and 8 bases separated the two germline ends. The V gene's germline CDR1 is SGHTA and CDR2 FQGNSA. This CDR3 comprises 12 residues. The CDR3 region has the DNA TGTGCCAGCAGCGTCAGGGGAGAGACCCAGTACTTC. Its translation: CASSVRGETQYF.

The table lists this clonotype with many counts. The chain couples TRBV7-3 to TRBJ2-2; D not certain. Germline-derived CDR1 and CDR2 are SGHTA and FQGTGA. This CDR3 has 13 residues. The ends were cut back, 1 base at V and 5 bases at J, with 5 bases in the middle. CDR3: CASSLIETGELFF. In DNA form, the CDR3 reads TGTGCCAGCAGCTTAATCGAGACCGGGGAGCTGTTTTTT.

This clonotype counts as medium-sized. The V gene is TRBV3-1, the J gene TRBJ2-2, with 10 bases matching TRBD2. The V gene end was trimmed by 4 bases and the J gene end by 6 bases; junction bases not matched to a gene: 8. In germline, CDR1 is LGHDT, CDR2 YNNKEL (reference sequence). The CDR3 contains 16 residues. CDR3 DNA sequence: TGTGCCAGCAGCCCGGGCGTAGCGGGGGGTTCCGGGGAGCTGTTTTTT. It is translated as CASSPGVAGGSGELFF.

Ten or more counts support this clonotype. This chain uses TRBV12-3 or TRBV12-4 with TRBJ2-3, with TRBD2 identical over 11 bases. This CDR3 is 13 amino acids long. V shed 6 bases, J shed 6 bases, and the junction held 2 bases outside the gene matches. The CDR3 DNA reads TGTGCCAGCAGCCGGACTAGCGGGGATACGCAGTATTTT. It codes for CASSRTSGDTQYF.

By share, this clonotype counts as medium-sized. The chain carries TRBV11-3 and TRBJ2-7; D is possibly TRBD1 (6 bases). This CDR3 is 13 amino acids long. The V end lost 5 bases, the J end lost 6 bases, and 14 bases lay between the germline ends. In germline, CDR1 is SGHNT, CDR2 YENEEA. CDR3 in DNA: TGTGCCAGCAGCGGCAGGGGCGAAATCGAGCAGTACTTC. Its protein product is CASSGRGEIEQYF.

The chain combines TRBV18 with TRBJ2-5, with D perhaps TRBD2 (6 bases). The CDR3 contains 16 residues. Germline CDR1 reads KGHSH; CDR2 reads LQKENI. The V end lost 4 bases, the J end lost 2 bases, and 17 bases lay between the germline ends. The CDR3 DNA reads as TGTGCCAGCTCACTCTCGGGCGTAGCGGCACAAGAGACCCAGTACTTC. Amino acids: CASSLSGVAAQETQYF.

This clonotype has at least ten counts. The V and J genes are TRBV12-3 or TRBV12-4 and TRBJ2-1; 8 bases fit TRBD2. The ends lost 6 bases at V and 4 bases at J; junction bases unmatched: 8. The CDR3 extends over 15 amino acids. CDR3 coding DNA: TGTGCCAGCAGACATCTCAGCGGGAGTTACAATGAGCAGTTCTTC. Its protein is CASRHLSGSYNEQFF.

This clonotype is large in the sample. The J gene is TRBJ2-5, the V gene TRBV28, with no clear D. V was trimmed by 3 bases and J by 0 bases, leaving 14 bases between them. The CDR3 consists of 16 residues. Germline V gene lookup returns CDR1 MDHEN and CDR2 SYDVKM. CDR3 in amino acids: CASSFLLGSNQETQYF. The CDR3 region has the DNA TGTGCCAGCAGTTTTCTCCTGGGATCTAACCAAGAGACCCAGTACTTC.

Within the sample, this clonotype is large (0.1 to 1%). The chain couples TRBV7-8 to TRBJ2-1, with 12 bases lining up with TRBD2. The CDR3 loop spans 15 amino acids. With V trimmed by 6 bases and J by 3 bases, 3 bases remained unmatched. In germline, CDR1 is SGHVS, CDR2 FQNEAQ. The CDR3 protein is CASRLLAGGYNEQFF. In DNA form, the CDR3 reads TGTGCCAGCAGGCTACTAGCGGGGGGCTACAATGAGCAGTTCTTC.

CDR3 in DNA: TGTGCCAGCAGTCCGCTGCCCCAGCATTTT. Encoded protein: CASSPLPQHF. This sequence joins TRBV27 and TRBJ1-5, with D hard to call. Per germline, CDR1 MNHEY and CDR2 SMNVEV (reference sequence). This CDR3 is built from 10 residues. V lost 5 bases, J lost 9 bases, and 5 bases lay in between.

In its sample, this clonotype is medium-sized. The genes are TRBV5-6 and TRBJ2-7; D call uncertain. V was shortened by 1 base and J by 3 bases, with 14 bases between the two germline ends. CDR1 and CDR2 from the germline V gene are SGHDT and YYEEEE. This CDR3 is 15 amino acids long. The CDR3 loop reads CASSLFATYGYEQYF. CDR3 DNA: TGTGCCAGCAGCTTGTTTGCCACATATGGCTACGAGCAGTACTTC.

This clonotype is judged medium-sized. The chain joins TRBV5-1 to TRBJ2-1; TRBD1 matches at 7 bases. The CDR3 contains 14 residues. Germline V gives CDR1 SGHRS, CDR2 YFSETQ. Trimming at V came to 4 bases and at J to 6 bases, leaving 7 bases not matched to a gene. The CDR3 region has the DNA TGCGCCAGCAGCCCGAAGACAGGGCGCAATGAGCAGTTCTTC. Protein: CASSPKTGRNEQFF. The complete variable domain, with remaining parts taken from reference TRBV5-1 and TRBJ2-1, reads KAGVTQTPRYLIKTRGQQVTLSCSPISGHRSVSWYQQTPGQGLQFLFEYFSETQRNKGNFPGRFSGRQFSNSRSEMNVSTLELGDSALYLCASSPKTGRNEQFFGPGTRLTVL.

This clonotype is labeled as medium-sized (0.01 to 0.1%). The rearrangement links TRBV2 to TRBJ1-1; 7 positions match TRBD1. V gave up 6 bases and J gave up 1 base; unmatched junction bases: 2. The CDR3 covers 13 residues. The germline gives CDR1 SNHLY, CDR2 FYNNEI. The DNA of the CDR3 is TGTGCCAGCAGGGGACAGCCGAACACTGAAGCTTTCTTT. Encoded protein: CASRGQPNTEAFF.

This clonotype counts as medium-sized. The chain employs TRBV7-9 and TRBJ2-7; TRBD2 aligns across 9 bases. V lost 1 base and J lost 2; bases outside the gene matches: 3. The CDR3 has 15 residues. Looked up from germline, CDR1 is SEHNR and CDR2 is FQNEAQ (reference sequence). The CDR3 nucleotides read TGTGCCAGCAGCTTAGTAGGCGGGGGGGCCTACGAGCAGTACTTC. This sequence encodes CASSLVGGGAYEQYF.

This clonotype qualifies as medium-sized. The rearrangement joins TRBV10-3 to TRBJ2-3; D may be TRBD2 (6 bases). The germline V and J ends were trimmed by 0 bases and 0 bases, with 10 bases remaining between them. Germline CDR1 and CDR2: ENHRY and SYGVKD. The CDR3 extends over 16 amino acids. CDR3 sequence reads: CAISESRDWSTDTQYF. DNA for the CDR3: TGTGCCATCAGTGAGTCGCGGGACTGGAGCACAGATACGCAGTATTTT.

The chain joins TRBV7-2 to TRBJ2-1; D possibly corresponds to TRBD1 (8 bases). Trimming left V 5 bases short and J 4 bases short, with 15 bases between. The germline V gene encodes CDR1 SGHTA and CDR2 FQGNSA. This CDR3 contains 15 residues. DNA of the CDR3: TGTGCCAGCAGCCTCCACAGGGGGGGTTACAATGAGCAGTTCTTC. Its protein product is CASSLHRGGYNEQFF. Full variable domain (remainder filled in from reference TRBV7-2 and TRBJ2-1): GAGVSQSPSNKVTEKGKDVELRCDPISGHTALYWYRQSLGQGLEFLIYFQGNSAPDKSGLPSDRFSAERTGGSVSTLTIQRTQQEDSAVYLCASSLHRGGYNEQFFGPGTRLTVL.

This clonotype has just a few counts. The V call is TRBV20-1, the J call TRBJ2-1; perhaps TRBD2 as D (6 bases). This CDR3 has 16 residues. V lost 0 bases to trimming and J lost 4 bases, with 16 bases between them. The germline V gene encodes CDR1 DFQATT and CDR2 SNEGSKA (reference sequence). The CDR3 sequence is CSARDAATGEYNEQFF. The CDR3, as DNA: TGCAGTGCTAGAGATGCGGCGACGGGAGAGTACAATGAGCAGTTCTTC.

This clonotype was detected many times. This chain links TRBV10-3 with TRBJ2-7; D is unresolved. The CDR3 contains 14 residues. Germline CDR1 is ENHRY and CDR2 is SYGVKD. The V gene lost 4 bases and the J gene lost 4 bases, with 14 bases spanning the gap. CDR3 bases: TGTGCCATCAGTGCTTTTCGCGACGCTTACGAGCAGTACTTC. This encodes CAISAFRDAYEQYF.

This clonotype was seen more than once but under ten times. The V gene is TRBV6-2 or TRBV6-3, the J gene TRBJ2-3, with 8 nucleotides matching TRBD2. Germline V gene lookup returns CDR1 MNHEY and CDR2 SVGEGT. CDR3 length: 18 amino acids. J gave up 4 bases and V 0 bases, and 12 bases lay outside the gene matches. CDR3 nucleotide sequence: TGTGCCAGCAGTTACTCGACGGCACGTAGCGGGACGGCAGATACGCAGTATTTT. It codes for CASSYSTARSGTADTQYF.

This clonotype showed up just a few times. The chain is built from TRBV5-1 and TRBJ2-4; the D is unclear. This CDR3 region has 15 residues. Germline assignment: CDR1 SGHRS and CDR2 YFSETQ. Trimming took 4 bases from V and 2 from J, leaving 13 bases between them. The CDR3 DNA follows: TGCGCCAGCAGCACCGGTGAACACTCCAAAAACATTCAGTACTTC. This sequence encodes CASSTGEHSKNIQYF. Complete variable domain (other parts from reference TRBV5-1 and TRBJ2-4): KAGVTQTPRYLIKTRGQQVTLSCSPISGHRSVSWYQQTPGQGLQFLFEYFSETQRNKGNFPGRFSGRQFSNSRSEMNVSTLELGDSALYLCASSTGEHSKNIQYFGAGTRLSVL.